These 11 T cell receptor beta chains came from one sample sequenced in a study of cytomegalovirus exposure and HLA in healthy donors. The PCR used 60 Vbeta and 13 Jbeta primers. Produced via immunoSEQ multiplex PCR; TCRdb's table is partial and in-frame only. This sample's table reports some 120,000 clones. Sequencing was performed on PBMCs. The receptors were gathered from a man aged 18 to 30 in good health and CMV-seronegative.

The rearrangement joins TRBV5-1 to TRBJ2-7; 9 positions agree with TRBD2. Germline-derived CDR1 and CDR2 are SGHRS and YFSETQ. There are 15 residues in the CDR3. Losses at the gene ends were 4 bases for V and 6 bases for J; bases not matched to a gene: 11. CDR3 in amino acids: CASSPGLANLVEQYF. The CDR3 coding sequence is TGCGCCAGCAGCCCCGGACTAGCGAATTTGGTCGAGCAGTACTTC.

The CDR3 region has the DNA TGTGCCAGCAGTTATGGAGACTCCCTACACAATGAGCAGTTCTTC. This gives the protein CASSYGDSLHNEQFF. The rearrangement joins TRBV6-5 to TRBJ2-1; no firm D call. Trimming took 3 bases from V and 5 from J, leaving 14 bases between them. CDR1 is MNHEY and CDR2 is SVGAGI in the germline V gene. This CDR3 is built from 15 residues.

The V call is TRBV6-1, the J call TRBJ2-7; D is possibly TRBD2 (6 bases). CDR1 is MNHNS, CDR2 SASEGT, per germline. The germline V and J ends were trimmed by 5 bases and 3 bases, with 14 bases remaining between them. The CDR3 totals 14 residues. The chain's CDR3 is CASSHGGPLYEQYF. The CDR3 nucleotides read TGTGCCAGCAGTCATGGAGGGCCCCTCTACGAGCAGTACTTC.

The V call is TRBV13, the J call TRBJ2-3; 7 nucleotides line up with TRBD2. The V segment lost 4 bases and the J segment 6 bases; nucleotides outside the gene matches: 10. This CDR3 is 15 amino acids long. Germline V gene data show CDR1 as PRHDT and CDR2 as FYEKMQ (reference sequence). The CDR3 reads CASSSPLAPSDTQYF. The CDR3 region has the DNA TGTGCCAGCAGCTCGCCACTAGCGCCCTCCGATACGCAGTATTTT.

J is TRBJ2-7 and V is TRBV28; no firm D call. The ends were cut back, 2 bases at V and 12 bases at J, with 11 bases in the middle. Germline V gene data show CDR1 as MDHEN and CDR2 as SYDVKM. CDR3 length equals 11 residues. This chain's CDR3 is CASSLKAATYF. The CDR3 DNA is TGTGCCAGCAGTTTAAAGGCGGCCACGTACTTC.

The V and J genes are TRBV5-1 and TRBJ1-1; TRBD1 agrees at 7 bases. The J segment lost 3 bases and the V segment lost 4 bases, leaving 9 bases of the junction unmatched. Germline assignment: CDR1 SGHRS and CDR2 YFSETQ. CDR3 size: 15 residues. The CDR3 DNA sequence: TGCGCCAGCAGCACGCGACAGGGAGGTGACACTGAAGCTTTCTTT. Its translation is CASSTRQGGDTEAFF. Drawing the rest from reference TRBV5-1 and TRBJ1-1, the complete variable domain is KAGVTQTPRYLIKTRGQQVTLSCSPISGHRSVSWYQQTPGQGLQFLFEYFSETQRNKGNFPGRFSGRQFSNSRSEMNVSTLELGDSALYLCASSTRQGGDTEAFFGQGTRLTVV.

CDR3 coding DNA: TGTGCCAGCAGTGAAGCCTACGATACGGAGTTCTTC. It specifies CASSEAYDTEFF. The rearrangement uses TRBV6-1 and TRBJ2-1; D ambiguous. With 0 bases removed from V and 14 bases from J, the gap between germline ends came to 11 bases. From germline, CDR1 is MNHNS and CDR2 SASEGT. This CDR3 comprises 12 residues.

This chain connects TRBV30 to TRBJ1-5, with 9 bases identical to TRBD1. V trimming: 5 bases; J trimming: 7 bases; junction bases outside the gene matches: 12. In germline, CDR1 is GTSNPN, CDR2 SVGIG (reference sequence). This CDR3 has 15 residues. Written as DNA, the CDR3 is TGTGCCTGGGGGACAGGGACATCCGCCCAACAGCCCCAGCATTTT. Encoded protein: CAWGTGTSAQQPQHF.

This chain links TRBV9 with TRBJ2-3; 11 bases match TRBD1. With 0 bases clipped from V and 5 bases from J, the junction kept 5 bases outside the gene matches. Looked up from germline, CDR1 is SGDLS and CDR2 is YYNGEE. The CDR3 is 16 residues long. CDR3 nucleotide sequence: TGTGCCAGCAGCGTAGGGATCGGGACAGGGGGAGATACGCAGTATTTT. Residues: CASSVGIGTGGDTQYF.

The rearrangement joins TRBV6-1 to TRBJ2-7; TRBD1 matches at 7 bases. Germline CDR1 and CDR2: MNHNS and SASEGT. Germline trimming cut 8 bases from V and 0 bases from J; bases unmatched to any gene: 10. The CDR3 consists of 15 residues. CDR3 amino acids: CASVRDSPSSYEQYF. Written as DNA, the CDR3 is TGTGCCAGCGTCCGGGACAGCCCAAGCTCCTACGAGCAGTACTTC.

The chain couples TRBV5-6 to TRBJ2-7; a weak D match, TRBD1 (6 bases). CDR1 is SGHDT, CDR2 YYEEEE, per germline. The germline V and J ends were trimmed by 4 bases and 3 bases, with 14 bases remaining between them. This CDR3 spans 14 amino acids. CDR3 coding DNA: TGTGCCAGCAGCCCGGCAAACAGGGACTACGAGCAGTACTTC. Protein: CASSPANRDYEQYF.